This T cell receptor (beta chain) came from a study of cytomegalovirus exposure and HLA in healthy donors. As for the study in general: It was reported in a later analysis that the 90 to 150 validation repertoires used the same platform as the 500 to 700 first-cohort repertoires. General study findings and limits: Clusters of TCRs from the first cohort tended to co-occur in the 120 or so validation repertoires (as a later analysis found).

Remarks on this clone: Its antigen is still unknown.

From the 120-subject validation cohort, which was separate from the roughly 690-subject first cohort, the donors were drawn. Assay used: immunoSEQ multiplex PCR; TCRdb lists only in-frame clones, some missing. The sample lists about 310,000 clones; approximately 88% were seen once. This CDR3 contains 15 residues. Germline V lookup: CDR1 LGHNA, CDR2 YSLEER. Trimming pared 0 bases from V and 4 bases from J, leaving 12 bases between. The sample consisted of PBMCs. The chain combines TRBV4-3 with TRBJ2-5, with D maybe TRBD2 (5 bases). This clonotype was sampled from a man under 40 in good health and CMV-seronegative. The CDR3 is CASSQDRAGRETQYF. The CDR3 coding sequence is TGCGCCAGCAGCCAAGATCGTGCGGGCCGAGAGACCCAGTACTTC.